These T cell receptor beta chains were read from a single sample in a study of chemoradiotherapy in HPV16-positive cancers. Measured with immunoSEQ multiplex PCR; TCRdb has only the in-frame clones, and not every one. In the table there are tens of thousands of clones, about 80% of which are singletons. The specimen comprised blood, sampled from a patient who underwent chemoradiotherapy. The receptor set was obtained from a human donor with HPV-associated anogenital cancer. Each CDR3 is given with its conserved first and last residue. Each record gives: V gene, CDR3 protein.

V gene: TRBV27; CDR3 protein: CASSLQGLAGGSAYEQYF
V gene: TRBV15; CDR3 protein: CATSRDPIGELFF
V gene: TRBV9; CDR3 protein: CASSVDGEQPQHF
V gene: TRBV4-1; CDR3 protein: CASSQSDSFSYNEQFF
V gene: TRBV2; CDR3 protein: CASSRDRGREQYF
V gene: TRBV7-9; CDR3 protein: CASSYVGLGYTF
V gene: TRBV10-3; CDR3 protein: CAISEPGLAGGYHTDTQYF
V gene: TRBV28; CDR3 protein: CASETGSPTYEQYF
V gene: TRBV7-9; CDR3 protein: CASSPLGVTGELFF
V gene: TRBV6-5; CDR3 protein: CASRGQQRSSGYTF
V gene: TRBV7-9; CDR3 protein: CASSPGQGNEKLFF
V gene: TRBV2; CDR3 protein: CASSEGQRYNEQFF
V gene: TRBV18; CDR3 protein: CASSPLTSGETGELFF
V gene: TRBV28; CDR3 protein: CASSPPGQGNTIYF
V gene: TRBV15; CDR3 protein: CATSRDKGNTIYF
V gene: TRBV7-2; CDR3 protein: CASSLVSGWQVGEQFF
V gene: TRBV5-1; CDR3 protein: CASSFEGAHYGYTF
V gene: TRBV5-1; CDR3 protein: CASSGGSGTDTGELFF
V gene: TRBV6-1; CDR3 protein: CASSEARGSPLHF